This T cell receptor beta chain is from a study of cytomegalovirus exposure and HLA in healthy donors. Study-level results: Later analysis identified a missense DCLRE1C variant that was linked to TCR beta V- and J-gene trimming. Reportedly, HLA-A and HLA-B alleles of most subjects were accurately predicted from TCR beta. In an earlier analysis, productive rearrangement rates for most beta V segments clustered near 87% or 30%.

The PCR had 60 Vbeta and 13 Jbeta primers. Using immunoSEQ multiplex PCR, the repertoire was profiled, and TCRdb retains in-frame clones only, with some absent. The sample has about 200,000 clones. The length of the CDR3 is 19 residues. Germline V gene data show CDR1 as LNHDA and CDR2 as SQIVND (reference sequence). V was clipped by 1 base and J by 2 bases, with 22 bases between them. With regard to this clone: The antigen remains undetermined.

The sequenced sample consisted of PBMCs. This TCR was recovered from a girl aged 2-10 years in good health and CMV-seropositive. V and J are TRBV19 and TRBJ2-3, with a weak D call TRBD2 (6 bases). In DNA form, the CDR3 reads TGTGCCAGTAGTATAGCCCATTCCTCCCTAGCGCGCCTCACAGATACGCAGTATTTT. Protein: CASSIAHSSLARLTDTQYF.